The text below deals with one T cell receptor (beta chain). What antigen it recognizes has not been identified. No per-base quality is available; no much larger clone lies one base away. The sample's treatment or condition label, in plain terms: in vitro stimulation with specific CMV peptide epitopes to enrich CMV-specific T cells. This entry is derived from a study of T cell repertoires in cytomegalovirus infection (dated by TCRdb to about 2019). General notes on the study: Peptide stimulations targeted recently identified HLA-C-restricted CMV epitopes, whose presentation resists viral immunomodulation, together with well-studied HLA-B-restricted epitopes. The HLA type of each donor mattered for the analysis, because public TCR beta signatures pointed to carriage of CMV infection along with the matching HLA type.

From the germline V gene, CDR1 is SGHTA and CDR2 is FQGNSA. From cysteine to phenylalanine, the CDR3 is 15 amino acids long. The retained sequence is limited to the CDR3, 45 bases, with the frame set at the first base. V is shortened by 4 bases, J by 5 bases, and the region joining them spans 18 bases. Sequencing relied on an Illumina HiSeq 1500. TCRdb passed the public sequencing reads through fastp at Q25 and MiXCR, retaining productive beta sequences. For every CDR3 protein sequence, its rows merge into one entry that carries the most common genes and DNA. For this sample there are 400,000 to 600,000 distinct CDR3 sequences; roughly 43% appear just once. The biggest ten clones account for about 45% of the sample. Broad study findings and their caveats: In both this cohort and an independent cohort of 300 to 450 donors, the cumulative frequency of public TCR beta family members distinguished carriers of CMV infection plus the relevant HLA type. The ex vivo response was dominated by HLA-C-restricted CMV-specific TCR beta clonotypes, which also provided the single most frequent clonotype in two of eight donors.

The sequenced sample was cultured PBMCs, obtained from culture after CMV antigen stimulation. This chain is built from TRBV7-2 and TRBJ2-7; the D gene is perhaps TRBD1, from 6 matching bases. The origin of this receptor is a human donor in good health (CMV status not recorded). Some clones in this sample may be carry-over from other donors' samples. The CDR3: CASSSPAGGGHEQYF. The base sequence is TGTGCCAGCAGCTCGCCGGCTGGGGGCGGACACGAGCAGTACTTC.